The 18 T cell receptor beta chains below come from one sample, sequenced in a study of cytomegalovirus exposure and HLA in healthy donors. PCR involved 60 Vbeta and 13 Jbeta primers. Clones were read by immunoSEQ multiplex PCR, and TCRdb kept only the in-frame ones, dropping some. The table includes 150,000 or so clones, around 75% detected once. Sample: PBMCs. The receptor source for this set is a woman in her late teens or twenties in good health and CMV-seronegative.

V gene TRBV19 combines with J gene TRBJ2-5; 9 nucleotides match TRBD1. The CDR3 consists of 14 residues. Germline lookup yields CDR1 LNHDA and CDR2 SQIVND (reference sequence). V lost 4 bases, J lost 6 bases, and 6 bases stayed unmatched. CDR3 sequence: CASSTQGAWQTQYF. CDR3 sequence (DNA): TGTGCCAGTAGTACACAGGGGGCCTGGCAGACCCAGTACTTC.

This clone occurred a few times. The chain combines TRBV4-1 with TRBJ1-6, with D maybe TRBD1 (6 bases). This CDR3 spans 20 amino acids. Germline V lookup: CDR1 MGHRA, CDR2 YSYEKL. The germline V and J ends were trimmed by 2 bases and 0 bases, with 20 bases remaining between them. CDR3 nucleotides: TGCGCCAGCAGCCAACTCTGGGCGGGGGGCTCAAGCTCCTATAATTCACCCCTCCACTTT. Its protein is CASSQLWAGGSSSYNSPLHF.

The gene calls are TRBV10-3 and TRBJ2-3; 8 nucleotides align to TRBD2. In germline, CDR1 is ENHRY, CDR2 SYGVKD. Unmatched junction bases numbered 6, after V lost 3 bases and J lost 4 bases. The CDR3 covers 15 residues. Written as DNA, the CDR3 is TGTGCCATCAGTGACATGCTAGCGGGTTCAGATACGCAGTATTTT. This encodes CAISDMLAGSDTQYF.

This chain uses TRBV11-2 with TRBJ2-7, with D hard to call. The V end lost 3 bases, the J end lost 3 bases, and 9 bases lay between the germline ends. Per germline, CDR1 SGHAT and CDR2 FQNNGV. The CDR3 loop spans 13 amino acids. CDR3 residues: CASSFESYYEQYF. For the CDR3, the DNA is TGTGCCAGCAGCTTCGAATCCTACTACGAGCAGTACTTC. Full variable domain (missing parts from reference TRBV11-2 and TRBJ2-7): EAGVAQSPRYKIIEKRQSVAFWCNPISGHATLYWYQQILGQGPKLLIQFQNNGVVDDSQLPKDRFSAERLKGVDSTLKIQPAKLEDSAVYLCASSFESYYEQYFGPGTRLTVT.

The CDR3 spells CASSPSRTDQETQYF. The CDR3 coding sequence is TGTGCCAGCAGTCCTAGTAGGACAGACCAAGAGACCCAGTACTTC. The chain joins TRBV6-1 to TRBJ2-5; D may be TRBD1 (6 bases). CDR1 MNHNS and CDR2 SASEGT come from the germline V gene. Deletions cut 5 bases from V and 0 bases from J, with 13 bases between. This CDR3 comprises 15 residues.

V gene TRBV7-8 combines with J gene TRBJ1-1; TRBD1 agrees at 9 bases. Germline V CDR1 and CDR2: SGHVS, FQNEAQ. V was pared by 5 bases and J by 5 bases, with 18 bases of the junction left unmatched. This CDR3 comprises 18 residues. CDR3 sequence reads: CASSRNRLQGARATEAFF. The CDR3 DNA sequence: TGTGCCAGCAGCCGGAACCGGTTACAGGGGGCGCGAGCAACTGAAGCTTTCTTT. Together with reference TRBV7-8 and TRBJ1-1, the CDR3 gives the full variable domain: GAGVSQSPRYKVAKRGQDVALRCDPISGHVSLFWYQQALGQGPEFLTYFQNEAQLDKSGLPSDRFFAERPEGSVSTLKIQRTQQEDSAVYLCASSRNRLQGARATEAFFGQGTRLTVV.

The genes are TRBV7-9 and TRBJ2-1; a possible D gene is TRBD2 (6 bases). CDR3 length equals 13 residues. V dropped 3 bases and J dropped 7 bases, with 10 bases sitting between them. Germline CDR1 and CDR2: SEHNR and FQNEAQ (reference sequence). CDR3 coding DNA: TGTGCCAGCAGCTTCGGGACTCTGAATGAGCAGTTCTTC. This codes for CASSFGTLNEQFF.

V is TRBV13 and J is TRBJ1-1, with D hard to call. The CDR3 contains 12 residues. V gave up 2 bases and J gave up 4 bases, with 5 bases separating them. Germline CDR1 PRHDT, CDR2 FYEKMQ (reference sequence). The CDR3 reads CASSLSRTEAFF. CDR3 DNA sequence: TGTGCCAGCAGCTTATCCCGCACTGAAGCTTTCTTT. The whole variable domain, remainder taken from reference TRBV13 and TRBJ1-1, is AAGVIQSPRHLIKEKRETATLKCYPIPRHDTVYWYQQGPGQDPQFLISFYEKMQSDKGSIPDRFSAQQFSDYHSELNMSSLELGDSALYFCASSLSRTEAFFGQGTRLTVV.

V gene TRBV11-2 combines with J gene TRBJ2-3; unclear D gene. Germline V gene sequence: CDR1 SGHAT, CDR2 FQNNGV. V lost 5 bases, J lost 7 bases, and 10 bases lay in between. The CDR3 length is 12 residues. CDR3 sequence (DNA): TGTGCCAGCAGCCACACTACAAATACGCAGTATTTT. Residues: CASSHTTNTQYF. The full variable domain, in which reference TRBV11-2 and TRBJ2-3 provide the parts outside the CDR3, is EAGVAQSPRYKIIEKRQSVAFWCNPISGHATLYWYQQILGQGPKLLIQFQNNGVVDDSQLPKDRFSAERLKGVDSTLKIQPAKLEDSAVYLCASSHTTNTQYFGPGTRLTVL.

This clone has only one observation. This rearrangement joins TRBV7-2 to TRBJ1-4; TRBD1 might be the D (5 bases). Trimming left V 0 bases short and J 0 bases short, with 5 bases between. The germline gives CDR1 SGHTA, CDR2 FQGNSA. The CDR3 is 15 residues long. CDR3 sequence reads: CASSLAGATNEKLFF. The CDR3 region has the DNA TGTGCCAGCAGCTTAGCAGGGGCAACTAATGAAAAACTGTTTTTT.

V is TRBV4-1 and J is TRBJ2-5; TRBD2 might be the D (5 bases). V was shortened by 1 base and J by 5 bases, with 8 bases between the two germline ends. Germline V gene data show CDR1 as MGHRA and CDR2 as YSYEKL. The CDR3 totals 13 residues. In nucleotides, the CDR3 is TGCGCCAGCAGCCAAGGGAGGATGGAGACCCAGTACTTC. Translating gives CASSQGRMETQYF.

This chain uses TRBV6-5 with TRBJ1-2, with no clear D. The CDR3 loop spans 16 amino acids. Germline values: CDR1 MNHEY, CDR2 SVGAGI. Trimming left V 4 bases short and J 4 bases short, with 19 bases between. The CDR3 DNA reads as TGTGCCAGCAGTTTCTACCGGGCCGCGGGATCCTATGGCTACACCTTC. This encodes CASSFYRAAGSYGYTF.

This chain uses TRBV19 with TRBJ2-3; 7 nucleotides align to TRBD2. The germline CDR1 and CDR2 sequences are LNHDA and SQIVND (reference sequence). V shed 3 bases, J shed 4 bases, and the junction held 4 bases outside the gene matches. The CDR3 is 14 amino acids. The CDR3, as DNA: TGTGCCAGTAGTATCCGGGGGGTTGCAGATACGCAGTATTTT. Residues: CASSIRGVADTQYF. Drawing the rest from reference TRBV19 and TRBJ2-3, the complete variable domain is DGGITQSPKYLFRKEGQNVTLSCEQNLNHDAMYWYRQDPGQGLRLIYYSQIVNDFQKGDIAEGYSVSREKKESFPLTVTSAQKNPTAFYLCASSIRGVADTQYFGPGTRLTVL.

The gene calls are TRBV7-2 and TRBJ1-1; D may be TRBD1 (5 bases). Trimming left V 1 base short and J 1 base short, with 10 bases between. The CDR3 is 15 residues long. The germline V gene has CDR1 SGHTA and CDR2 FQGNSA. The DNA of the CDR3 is TGTGCCAGCAGCTTAGGGCCGGGGGGGAACACTGAAGCTTTCTTT. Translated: CASSLGPGGNTEAFF.

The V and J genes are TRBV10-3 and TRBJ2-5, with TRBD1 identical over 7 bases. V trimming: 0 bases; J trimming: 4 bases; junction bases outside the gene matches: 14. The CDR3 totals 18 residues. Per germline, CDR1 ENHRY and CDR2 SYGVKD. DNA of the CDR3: TGTGCCATCAGTGAGTCGATGACAGGGATCGGGATCAGAGAGACCCAGTACTTC. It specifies CAISESMTGIGIRETQYF.

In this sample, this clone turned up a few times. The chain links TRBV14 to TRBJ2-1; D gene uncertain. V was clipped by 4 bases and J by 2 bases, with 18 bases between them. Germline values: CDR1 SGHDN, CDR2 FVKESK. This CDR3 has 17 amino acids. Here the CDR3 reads CASSPTKRALTYNEQFF. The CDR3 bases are TGTGCCAGCAGCCCAACCAAACGCGCGTTGACCTACAATGAGCAGTTCTTC.

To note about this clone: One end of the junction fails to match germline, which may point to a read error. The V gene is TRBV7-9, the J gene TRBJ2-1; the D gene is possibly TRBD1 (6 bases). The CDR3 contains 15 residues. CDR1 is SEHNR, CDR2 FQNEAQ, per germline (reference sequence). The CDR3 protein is CSSSLRSGHPNEQFF. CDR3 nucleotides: TGTTCCAGCAGCTTAAGATCGGGACATCCCAATGAGCAGTTCTTC.

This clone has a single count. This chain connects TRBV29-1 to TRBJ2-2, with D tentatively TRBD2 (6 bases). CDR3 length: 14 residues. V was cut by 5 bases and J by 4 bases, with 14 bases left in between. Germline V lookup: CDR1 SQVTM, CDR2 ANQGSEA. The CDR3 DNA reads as TGCAGCGTTTGGGCAGGGAGGAGCACCGGGGAGCTGTTTTTT. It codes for CSVWAGRSTGELFF.